This T cell receptor beta chain was sequenced in a study of PD-1 blockade in classical Hodgkin lymphoma (dated by TCRdb to 2018 to 2021). Study-wide context: Nivolumab dosing was 3 mg/kg intravenously every 2 weeks, continuing until either disease progression or unacceptable toxicity. To define a peripheral blood immune signature of response to PD-1 blockade in classical Hodgkin lymphoma, the study combined TCR beta sequencing with CyTOF.

In the paper's terms, the time point label means: cycle 4 day 1 (C4D1), after more than 5 weeks of nivolumab. Every trial patient had relapsed after autologous stem cell transplantation, and cohorts A, B and C differed in prior brentuximab vedotin exposure. Magnetic negative selection with a Miltenyi CD8+ T cell isolation kit was used to purify CD8+ T cells from thawed PBMCs. The trial cohort was composed of approximately 60 patients with relapsed/refractory classical Hodgkin lymphoma, for whom complete response, partial response or progressive disease was recorded as best overall response. Single-agent nivolumab was administered to trial patients in the multi-cohort phase II CheckMate 205 trial. An independent review committee assessed best overall response by applying the 2007 International Working Group response criteria. PBMCs from the trial were collected at three points: immediately before nivolumab initiation (C1D1), and during therapy at cycle 2 day 1 and cycle 4 day 1. After peripheral blood was drawn into 8 mL Vacutainer Cell Preparation Tubes, PBMCs were isolated by centrifugation and then cryopreserved. Purified CD4+ and CD8+ fractions were prepared only for cases where an additional PBMC sample was available. On LS columns in a quadroMACS separator, the magnetically labelled cells were depleted, and the flow-through was collected as the purified fraction.

Genomic DNA was extracted with the Qiagen DNeasy kit from unsorted PBMCs and from negatively selected CD4+ and CD8+ fractions. TCR beta CDR3 regions were subjected to amplification by immunoSEQ multiplex PCR with primers that anneal to V and J segments. A synthetic immune receptor repertoire was used to minimize amplification bias, and any residual bias was removed computationally once sequencing was done. As for the original processing: Custom Python scripts were used to quantify repertoire diversity as the Shannon entropy index. Unsorted, CD4+ and CD8+ repertoires were analyzed separately, except for combined analyses in which CD4+ and CD8+ sequences were merged in silico. A clone was considered expanded if an increase in frequency of at least 2-fold after treatment relative to C1D1 was found, and a pseudocount of 0.5 was applied to clones undetected at baseline. Singleton clones were defined as clones with 0 or 1 copy at C1D1, and non-singleton clones were defined as clones with 2 or more copies. Clones expanded in unsorted samples were annotated as CD4+, CD8+ or unknown by matching protein sequences in sorted samples from the same patient. Wilcoxon tests on paired samples were used to test diversity changes from C1D1 to C4D1. TCRdb's version of the immuneACCESS table is confined to in-frame rearrangements and falls short of the full clone set. An unresolved V gene accounts for under half of the shortfall where checked; the remainder is of unknown origin. V, J and clone size derive from that table, while D and trimming were established from the DNA sequence. Counted in this sample were approximately 16,000 clones; about nine tenths of them appeared once. The ten largest clones add up to 15% to 20% of the sample.

This clone was counted a single time. Its specific antigen is unknown. Base qualities were left out, and no much larger clone turns up one base away. The CDR3 covers 14 residues, taking in both the cysteine and the phenylalanine. The kept DNA is CDR3 alone, 42 bases in frame from the first base. V drops 6 bases and J drops 0 bases, leaving 10 bases in between. Sequences LNHDA (CDR1) and SQIVND (CDR2) are obtained from the germline V gene (reference sequence). The study at large found these results: Lower diversity was observed in patients in whom nivolumab was started less than 1 year after ASCT, and these patients were excluded from later analyses so that confounding by immune reconstitution would be avoided. Among trial patients, those achieving complete response had baseline diversity similar to that of newly diagnosed patients, while diversity was significantly lower in partial responders and progressors. A significant rise by C4D1 was seen in CD4+ but not CD8+ TCR diversity (p=0.0027 vs p=0.16), with the rise being most apparent in complete responders (p=0.02). Baseline TCR diversity was reported to be lower in newly diagnosed patients than in healthy donors and to be lower still in relapsed/refractory patients. Only a single clinical trial cohort was studied, and what caused the repertoire differences, possibly disease activity or prior therapy, remained undefined.

The chain is made from TRBV19 and TRBJ2-3, with no D gene named confidently. Source: CD8+ T cells from blood, taken before the fourth cycle of nivolumab. The TCR comes from a human donor with classical Hodgkin lymphoma. The nucleotide sequence reads TGTGCCAGTAGGAAGGGCTATAGCACAGATACGCAGTATTTT. This encodes CASRKGYSTDTQYF.